The present TCR beta chain was sequenced within a study of T cell changes during pregnancy in multiple sclerosis. Using immunoSEQ multiplex PCR, the repertoire was profiled, and TCRdb retains in-frame clones only, with some absent. The table lists more than 85,000 clones, approximately 94% of them singletons. This CDR3 comprises 14 residues. Germline values: CDR1 MNHNY, CDR2 SVGAGI (reference sequence). The V end lost 2 bases, the J end lost 7 bases, and 12 bases lay between the germline ends. The chain links TRBV6-6 to TRBJ1-5, with D perhaps TRBD1 (5 bases). Sequencing used peripheral blood, obtained before pregnancy. This clonotype was sampled from a female donor with multiple sclerosis, enrolled in a pregnancy study. This CDR3 reads CASSYGGGGQPQHF. CDR3 bases: TGTGCCAGCAGTTACGGGGGAGGAGGGCAGCCCCAGCATTTT.